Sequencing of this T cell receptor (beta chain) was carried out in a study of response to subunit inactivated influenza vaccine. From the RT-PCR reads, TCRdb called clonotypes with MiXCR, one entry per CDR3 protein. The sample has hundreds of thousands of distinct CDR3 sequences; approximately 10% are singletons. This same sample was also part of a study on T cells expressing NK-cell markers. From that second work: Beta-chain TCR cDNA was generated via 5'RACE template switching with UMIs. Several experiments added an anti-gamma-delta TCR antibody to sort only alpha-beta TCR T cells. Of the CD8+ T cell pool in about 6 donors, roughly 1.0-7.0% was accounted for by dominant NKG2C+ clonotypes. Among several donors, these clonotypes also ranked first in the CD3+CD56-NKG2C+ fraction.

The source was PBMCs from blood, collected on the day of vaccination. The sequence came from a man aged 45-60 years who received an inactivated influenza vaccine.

CDR3 region: CAYQSGTSYNEQFF. Here the CDR3 DNA reads TGTGCCTACCAATCCGGGACTTCCTACAATGAGCAGTTCTTC. The chain couples TRBV30 to TRBJ2-1, with D possibly being TRBD2 (6 bases). Between the trimmed V and J ends, which lost 7 bases and 1 base, there was a span of 14 bases. There are 14 residues in the CDR3. Germline V lookup: CDR1 GTSNPN, CDR2 SVGIG (reference sequence).